These T cell receptor beta chains were read from a single sample in a study of cytomegalovirus exposure and HLA in healthy donors. Some clones are missing from TCRdb's copy, which holds only in-frame ones; the method was immunoSEQ multiplex PCR. The table lists about 89,000 clones, roughly four fifths of them singletons, with approximately 3.7% in the top ten. Sequencing used PBMCs. The receptor set was obtained from a man aged 30-40 years in good health and CMV-seronegative. Each CDR3 is given with its conserved first and last residue. A D gene is named only where the DNA matches it firmly. Only some rows state a clone size, as once, few, many or a class for expanded clones.

j_call: TRBJ2-5; d_call: TRBD1; v_call: TRBV27; clone_size: .; cdr3_aa: CASSLVQGQETQYF; cdr3_nt: TGTGCCAGCAGTTTAGTACAGGGGCAAGAGACCCAGTACTTC
j_call: TRBJ1-5; d_call: .; v_call: TRBV30; clone_size: .; cdr3_aa: CAWSFTGNQPQHF; cdr3_nt: TGTGCCTGGAGTTTTACAGGGAATCAGCCCCAGCATTTT
j_call: TRBJ1-3; d_call: .; v_call: TRBV9; clone_size: .; cdr3_aa: CASSVAGMAGHSGNTIYF; cdr3_nt: TGTGCCAGCAGCGTAGCCGGTATGGCAGGCCACTCTGGAAACACCATATATTTT
j_call: TRBJ1-6; d_call: TRBD1; v_call: TRBV7-2; clone_size: .; cdr3_aa: CASSPDRAVNSPLHF; cdr3_nt: TGTGCCAGCAGCCCAGACAGGGCAGTAAATTCACCCCTCCACTTT
j_call: TRBJ2-5; d_call: TRBD1; v_call: TRBV28; clone_size: .; cdr3_aa: CASSTSGTGKETQYF; cdr3_nt: TGTGCCAGCAGTACCTCCGGGACAGGAAAAGAGACCCAGTACTTC
j_call: TRBJ1-6; d_call: TRBD1; v_call: TRBV6-5; clone_size: few; cdr3_aa: CASSVRTGVNSPLHF; cdr3_nt: TGTGCCAGCAGTGTGAGGACAGGGGTTAATTCACCCCTCCACTTT
j_call: TRBJ2-6; d_call: TRBD1; v_call: TRBV4-3; clone_size: few; cdr3_aa: CASSQMDRAGANVLTF; cdr3_nt: TGCGCCAGCAGCCAGATGGACAGGGCTGGGGCCAACGTCCTGACTTTC
j_call: TRBJ1-2; d_call: .; v_call: TRBV6-5; clone_size: few; cdr3_aa: CASSYSATTNYGYTF; cdr3_nt: TGTGCCAGCAGTTACTCAGCTACTACCAACTATGGCTACACCTTC
j_call: TRBJ1-2; d_call: TRBD1; v_call: TRBV27; clone_size: .; cdr3_aa: CASSSHRLGTGVATF; cdr3_nt: TGTGCCAGCAGTTCCCACCGACTAGGGACAGGGGTTGCCACCTTC
j_call: TRBJ1-4; d_call: .; v_call: TRBV7-9; clone_size: .; cdr3_aa: CASSSRGTATNEKLFF; cdr3_nt: TGTGCCAGCAGCTCCCGGGGGACCGCAACTAATGAAAAACTGTTTTTT
j_call: TRBJ2-7; d_call: TRBD1; v_call: TRBV6-1; clone_size: once; cdr3_aa: CASNPTGVEEQYF; cdr3_nt: TGTGCCAGCAATCCGACAGGGGTAGAAGAGCAGTACTTC
j_call: TRBJ2-5; d_call: TRBD1; v_call: TRBV10-1; clone_size: once; cdr3_aa: CASSVGTAHETQYF; cdr3_nt: TGCGCCAGCAGCGTCGGGACAGCCCATGAGACCCAGTACTTC
j_call: TRBJ1-1; d_call: .; v_call: TRBV5-1; clone_size: .; cdr3_aa: CASSPRTEGFTEAFF; cdr3_nt: TGCGCCAGCAGCCCTAGGACAGAAGGTTTCACTGAAGCTTTCTTT
j_call: TRBJ1-2; d_call: TRBD1; v_call: TRBV5-6; clone_size: .; cdr3_aa: CASSFFGQGRSGYTF; cdr3_nt: TGTGCCAGCAGCTTCTTCGGACAGGGACGATCTGGCTACACCTTC
j_call: TRBJ1-2; d_call: .; v_call: TRBV18; clone_size: .; cdr3_aa: CASATDSVGYTF; cdr3_nt: TGTGCCAGCGCAACTGACAGTGTGGGCTACACCTTC
j_call: TRBJ1-5; d_call: .; v_call: TRBV28; clone_size: once; cdr3_aa: CASSPGGSNQPQHF; cdr3_nt: TGTGCCAGCAGCCCGGGGGGAAGCAATCAGCCCCAGCATTTT
j_call: TRBJ2-3; d_call: .; v_call: TRBV5-4; clone_size: once; cdr3_aa: CASSLRRGGTDTQYF; cdr3_nt: TGTGCCAGCAGCTTGCGCAGGGGAGGCACAGATACGCAGTATTTT
j_call: TRBJ2-1; d_call: TRBD2; v_call: TRBV11-2; clone_size: once; cdr3_aa: CASASQLAGASSEQFF; cdr3_nt: TGTGCCAGCGCAAGTCAACTAGCGGGAGCGTCGAGTGAGCAGTTCTTC
j_call: TRBJ2-7; d_call: .; v_call: TRBV7-9; clone_size: .; cdr3_aa: CASSLRDTSYEQYF; cdr3_nt: TGTGCCAGCAGCCTAAGGGACACCTCCTACGAGCAGTACTTC
j_call: TRBJ1-5; d_call: .; v_call: TRBV5-6; clone_size: .; cdr3_aa: CASSLAGDSNQPQHF; cdr3_nt: TGTGCCAGCAGCTTGGCCGGGGATAGCAATCAGCCCCAGCATTTT
j_call: TRBJ2-7; d_call: .; v_call: TRBV19; clone_size: .; cdr3_aa: CASSIDRGSYEQYF; cdr3_nt: TGTGCCAGTAGTATAGATAGGGGATCCTACGAGCAGTACTTC
j_call: TRBJ2-6; d_call: TRBD1; v_call: TRBV27; clone_size: few; cdr3_aa: CASSSGQGASGANVLTF; cdr3_nt: TGTGCCAGCAGTTCGGGACAGGGGGCCTCTGGGGCCAACGTCCTGACTTTC
j_call: TRBJ2-2; d_call: TRBD2; v_call: TRBV18; clone_size: .; cdr3_aa: CASSPPASGKVNGELFF; cdr3_nt: TGTGCCAGCTCACCACCTGCCAGCGGGAAGGTTAACGGGGAGCTGTTTTTT
j_call: TRBJ2-7; d_call: .; v_call: TRBV10-3; clone_size: .; cdr3_aa: CHRTAVHEQYF; cdr3_nt: TGTCACCGGACAGCGGTACACGAGCAGTACTTC
j_call: TRBJ1-2; d_call: TRBD1; v_call: TRBV2; clone_size: .; cdr3_aa: CASSEALNRGQDGYTF; cdr3_nt: TGTGCCAGCAGTGAGGCACTCAACAGGGGGCAGGATGGCTACACCTTC
j_call: TRBJ2-1; d_call: TRBD2; v_call: TRBV28; clone_size: .; cdr3_aa: CASSLPTSGFTYNEQFF; cdr3_nt: TGTGCCAGCAGTTTACCGACTAGCGGGTTTACTTACAATGAGCAGTTCTTC
j_call: TRBJ2-2; d_call: .; v_call: TRBV5-1; clone_size: .; cdr3_aa: CASSRQANTGELFF; cdr3_nt: TGCGCCAGCAGCCGACAGGCGAACACCGGGGAGCTGTTTTTT
j_call: TRBJ2-2; d_call: TRBD2; v_call: TRBV7-9; clone_size: .; cdr3_aa: CASREGLAGVVDGELFF; cdr3_nt: TGTGCCAGCAGGGAGGGACTAGCGGGAGTCGTTGACGGGGAGCTGTTTTTT
j_call: TRBJ2-1; d_call: TRBD2; v_call: TRBV7-9; clone_size: few; cdr3_aa: CASSPRGLAPNEQFF; cdr3_nt: TGTGCCAGCAGCCCTCGGGGACTAGCACCCAATGAGCAGTTCTTC
j_call: TRBJ2-1; d_call: TRBD2; v_call: TRBV13; clone_size: .; cdr3_aa: CASSLRGGGRDYNEQFF; cdr3_nt: TGTGCCAGCAGCTTACGGGGTGGTGGGAGGGACTACAATGAGCAGTTCTTC
j_call: TRBJ2-1; d_call: TRBD2; v_call: TRBV29-1; clone_size: .; cdr3_aa: CSVDDLAVYNEQFF; cdr3_nt: TGCAGCGTTGATGACCTAGCGGTCTACAATGAGCAGTTCTTC
j_call: TRBJ2-1; d_call: .; v_call: TRBV19; clone_size: few; cdr3_aa: CASSIGPRLAQDYNEQFF; cdr3_nt: TGTGCCAGTAGTATAGGCCCAAGGCTAGCCCAGGACTACAATGAGCAGTTCTTC
j_call: TRBJ2-1; d_call: .; v_call: TRBV7-2; clone_size: .; cdr3_aa: CASSLAGLTAGSSYNEQFF; cdr3_nt: TGTGCCAGCAGCTTAGCTGGGTTGACGGCGGGGAGCTCCTACAATGAGCAGTTCTTC
j_call: TRBJ2-2; d_call: .; v_call: TRBV30; clone_size: .; cdr3_aa: CAWSGGQHTGELFF; cdr3_nt: TGTGCCTGGAGCGGGGGACAGCACACCGGGGAGCTGTTTTTT
j_call: TRBJ1-6; d_call: .; v_call: TRBV11-3; clone_size: few; cdr3_aa: CASSLARQGGNSPLHF; cdr3_nt: TGTGCCAGCAGCTTAGCGCGTCAGGGTGGGAATTCACCCCTCCACTTT
j_call: TRBJ1-1; d_call: .; v_call: TRBV9; clone_size: .; cdr3_aa: CASSVGVGSTEAFF; cdr3_nt: TGTGCCAGCAGCGTAGGAGTTGGGAGCACTGAAGCTTTCTTT
j_call: TRBJ2-7; d_call: .; v_call: TRBV6-1; clone_size: .; cdr3_aa: CASSVRTGNYEQYF; cdr3_nt: TGTGCCAGCAGTGTCCGCACAGGGAACTACGAGCAGTACTTC
j_call: TRBJ2-5; d_call: .; v_call: TRBV9; clone_size: .; cdr3_aa: CASSIGTGSQETQYF; cdr3_nt: TGTGCCAGCAGCATAGGGACGGGGAGCCAAGAGACCCAGTACTTC
j_call: TRBJ2-7; d_call: TRBD2; v_call: TRBV5-1; clone_size: .; cdr3_aa: CASSDGASGTYEQYF; cdr3_nt: TGCGCCAGCAGCGACGGGGCTAGCGGGACCTACGAGCAGTACTTC
j_call: TRBJ1-3; d_call: TRBD1; v_call: TRBV5-1; clone_size: .; cdr3_aa: CASSVGQGASSGNTIYF; cdr3_nt: TGCGCCAGCAGCGTGGGACAGGGGGCGAGCTCTGGAAACACCATATATTTT
j_call: TRBJ2-5; d_call: TRBD2; v_call: TRBV4-2; clone_size: .; cdr3_aa: CASRSGTREETQYF; cdr3_nt: TGTGCCAGCCGCTCAGGGACTAGAGAAGAGACCCAGTACTTC
j_call: TRBJ1-5; d_call: .; v_call: TRBV6-6; clone_size: .; cdr3_aa: CASNPQGYSNQPQHF; cdr3_nt: TGTGCCAGCAACCCACAGGGTTATAGCAATCAGCCCCAGCATTTT
j_call: TRBJ2-5; d_call: TRBD2; v_call: TRBV5-5; clone_size: .; cdr3_aa: CASSLRTSGGGIVDF; cdr3_nt: TGTGCCAGCAGCCTAAGGACTAGCGGGGGTGGAATAGTTGACTTC
j_call: TRBJ1-3; d_call: TRBD1; v_call: TRBV25-1; clone_size: .; cdr3_aa: CASSTGAGNTIYF; cdr3_nt: TGTGCCAGCAGCACAGGGGCTGGAAACACCATATATTTT
j_call: TRBJ1-1; d_call: .; v_call: TRBV4-3; clone_size: few; cdr3_aa: CASSLTGNTEAFF; cdr3_nt: TGCGCCAGCAGCCTAACAGGGAACACTGAAGCTTTCTTT
j_call: TRBJ2-1; d_call: TRBD2; v_call: TRBV30; clone_size: .; cdr3_aa: CAWTWTGTSGFNEQFF; cdr3_nt: TGTGCCTGGACCTGGACCGGGACTAGCGGATTCAATGAGCAGTTCTTC
j_call: TRBJ1-2; d_call: TRBD1; v_call: TRBV7-9; clone_size: .; cdr3_aa: CASTPNEGAEGYTF; cdr3_nt: TGTGCCAGCACCCCAAATGAGGGGGCGGAGGGCTACACCTTC
j_call: TRBJ2-1; d_call: TRBD2; v_call: TRBV29-1; clone_size: .; cdr3_aa: CSVEAASSGYNEQFF; cdr3_nt: TGCAGCGTTGAAGCGGCGTCTAGCGGATACAATGAGCAGTTCTTC
j_call: TRBJ1-1; d_call: .; v_call: TRBV7-2; clone_size: .; cdr3_aa: CASSRVSPRSAFF; cdr3_nt: TGTGCCAGCAGCCGGGTCTCACCGAGGTCGGCTTTCTTT
j_call: TRBJ1-2; d_call: .; v_call: TRBV25-1; clone_size: .; cdr3_aa: CASSEWGGPKGVYGYTF; cdr3_nt: TGTGCCAGCAGTGAATGGGGGGGGCCCAAGGGTGTCTATGGCTACACCTTC
j_call: TRBJ1-6; d_call: .; v_call: TRBV5-1; clone_size: .; cdr3_aa: CASRKELGASPLHF; cdr3_nt: TGCGCCAGTCGCAAGGAACTGGGGGCCTCACCCCTCCACTTT
j_call: TRBJ2-7; d_call: TRBD2; v_call: TRBV4-1; clone_size: .; cdr3_aa: CASSQHPGLALYEQYF; cdr3_nt: TGCGCCAGCAGCCAACACCCGGGACTAGCGCTCTACGAGCAGTACTTC